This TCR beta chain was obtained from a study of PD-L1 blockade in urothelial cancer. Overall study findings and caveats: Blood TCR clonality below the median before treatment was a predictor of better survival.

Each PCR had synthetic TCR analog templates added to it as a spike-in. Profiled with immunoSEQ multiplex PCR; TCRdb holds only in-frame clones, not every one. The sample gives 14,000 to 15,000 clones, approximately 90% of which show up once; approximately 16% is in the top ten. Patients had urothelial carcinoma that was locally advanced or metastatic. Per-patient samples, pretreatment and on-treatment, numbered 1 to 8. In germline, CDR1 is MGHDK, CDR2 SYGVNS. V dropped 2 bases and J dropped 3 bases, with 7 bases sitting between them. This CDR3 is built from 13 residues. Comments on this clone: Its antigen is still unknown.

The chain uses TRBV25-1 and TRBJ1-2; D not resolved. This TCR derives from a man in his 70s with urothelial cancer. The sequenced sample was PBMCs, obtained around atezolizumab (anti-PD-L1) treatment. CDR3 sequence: CASSETADYGYTF. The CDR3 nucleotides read TGTGCCAGCAGTGAAACAGCAGACTATGGCTACACCTTC.